This TCR beta chain appears in the sequencing data of a study of immune evolution from preneoplasia to lung adenocarcinoma. Two lung cancer pathologists independently confirmed each histologic diagnosis. The protocol was immunoSEQ multiplex PCR, while the TCRdb copy is restricted to in-frame clones and leaves out a portion. The repertoire holds 10,000 or so clones, with approximately 80% as singletons. Worth noting for this clone: What it binds is unknown.

Whole-study findings and limits: Top clone share appeared to fall from AAH through AIS, MIA, adenocarcinoma.

In germline, CDR1 is SGHRS, CDR2 YFSETQ. The CDR3 sequence is 17 residues long. The J segment lost 2 bases and the V segment lost 4 bases, leaving 7 bases of the junction unmatched. This TCR derives from a person between 55 and 70 years old with lung adenocarcinoma. Some clones in this sample may be carry-over from other donors' samples. The material sequenced was FFPE normal lung tissue adjacent to the tumor. The chain combines TRBV5-1 with TRBJ2-5; the match to TRBD2 covers 14 bases. CDR3 nucleotide sequence: TGCGCCAGCAGCAGGGGACTAGCGGGAGCATCTCAAGAGACCCAGTACTTC. Translated, it gives CASSRGLAGASQETQYF.